Listed below are T cell receptor beta chains from one sample, sequenced in a study of regulatory T cells in long-lasting Graves disease. Each CDR3 protein is one row after TCRdb ran MiXCR on the multiplex PCR reads. This table holds about 540,000 distinct CDR3 sequences, 13% found once. In addition, the sample was reused for a study of T cells in Graves' hyperthyroidism and ophthalmopathy.

The material sequenced was peripheral blood mononuclear cells (PBMCs), taken at new diagnosis, from a patient treated with antithyroid drugs. These receptors all come from a man under 40 with Graves disease. Each CDR3 is given with its conserved first and last residue. The order of the fields is D gene, CDR3 length, V gene, J gene, clone size, CDR3 protein. A D gene is named only where the DNA matches it firmly. Only part of the rows carry a size: once, few, many, or a class if the clone is expanded.

>-|16|TRBV9|TRBJ1-2|many
CASSVAGALANYGYTF
>-|12|TRBV10-2|TRBJ1-4|few
CASKRGDEKLFF
>TRBD1|13|TRBV19|TRBJ1-1|-
CASNRGENTEAFF
>TRBD1|15|TRBV27|TRBJ2-7|many
CASSFHGTVGYEQYF
>-|13|TRBV11-2|TRBJ1-2|many
CASSLAELEGYTF
>-|15|TRBV6-1|TRBJ1-4|few
CASRPKGRVNEKLFF
>-|11|TRBV20-1|TRBJ2-7|many
CSASEVWEQYF
>-|14|TRBV10-1|TRBJ1-1|many
CASSESTGYTEAFF
>-|15|TRBV5-1|TRBJ1-2|-
CASSSGGPTDYGYTF
>-|15|TRBV4-1|TRBJ1-4|-
CASSQDWGGREKLFF
>TRBD2|14|TRBV5-1|TRBJ2-1|-
CASLAGGVLDGQFF
>-|13|TRBV24-1|TRBJ2-3|many
CATSLSSTDTQYF
>-|14|TRBV6-1|TRBJ2-1|many
CASSEPGKNNEQFF
>-|17|TRBV27|TRBJ2-5|many
CASSLAVGLALQETQYF
>-|14|TRBV20-1|TRBJ1-6|many
CSARRTSYNSPLHF
>-|14|TRBV20-1|TRBJ1-4|many
CSARSGGRGEKLFF
>TRBD1|15|TRBV5-1|TRBJ1-4|few
CASSRTGQGNEKLFF
>-|12|TRBV5-5|TRBJ1-5|many
CASSSGDEEQHF
>-|14|TRBV28|TRBJ1-2|many
CASSSKGPPYGYTF
>-|10|TRBV6-1|TRBJ2-1|few
CAAGFGEQFF
>-|16|TRBV10-3|TRBJ1-1|many
CAISEPGLDLNTEAFF
>-|13|TRBV2|TRBJ1-2|many
CASSLREVDGYTF
>-|19|TRBV20-1|TRBJ2-1|-
CSARETPLVAESSYNEQFF
>-|15|TRBV2|TRBJ2-7|many
CASSDWGRSPYEQYF
>TRBD2|13|TRBV6-1|TRBJ2-7|-
CASSPGLRREQYF